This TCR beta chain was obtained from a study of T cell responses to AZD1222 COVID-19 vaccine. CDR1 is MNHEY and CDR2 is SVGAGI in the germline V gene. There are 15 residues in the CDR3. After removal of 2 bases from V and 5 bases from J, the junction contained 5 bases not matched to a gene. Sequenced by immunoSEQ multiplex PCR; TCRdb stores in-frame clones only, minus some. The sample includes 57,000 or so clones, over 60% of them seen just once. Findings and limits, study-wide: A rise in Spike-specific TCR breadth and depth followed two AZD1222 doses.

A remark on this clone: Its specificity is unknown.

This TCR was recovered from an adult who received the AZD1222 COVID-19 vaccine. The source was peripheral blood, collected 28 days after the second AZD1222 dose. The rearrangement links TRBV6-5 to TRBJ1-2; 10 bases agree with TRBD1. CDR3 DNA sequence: TGTGCCAGCAGTTACGACGGGACAGGGGCGTATGGCTACACCTTC. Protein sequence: CASSYDGTGAYGYTF.